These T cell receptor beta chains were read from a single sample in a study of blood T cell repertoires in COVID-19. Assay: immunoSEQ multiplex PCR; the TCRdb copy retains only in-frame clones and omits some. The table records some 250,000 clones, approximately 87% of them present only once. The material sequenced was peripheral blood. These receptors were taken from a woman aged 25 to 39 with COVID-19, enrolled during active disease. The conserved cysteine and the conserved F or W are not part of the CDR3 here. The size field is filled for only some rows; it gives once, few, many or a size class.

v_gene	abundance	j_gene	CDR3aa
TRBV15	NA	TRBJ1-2	ATSRGQDGYT
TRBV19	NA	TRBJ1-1	ASSIWAAGNTEAF
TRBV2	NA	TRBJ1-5	AREGQYSNQPQH
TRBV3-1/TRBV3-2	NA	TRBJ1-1	ASRGGTEAF
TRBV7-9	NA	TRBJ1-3	ASSAWTGTSGNTIY
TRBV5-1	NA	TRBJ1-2	ASSRTGADGYT
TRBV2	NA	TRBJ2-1	ASSELRENEQF
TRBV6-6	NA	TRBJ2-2	ASSYGEGVPGELF
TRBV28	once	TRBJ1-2	ASSLGTGGASYGYT
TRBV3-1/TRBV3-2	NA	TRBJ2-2	ASSQGSGLAGELF
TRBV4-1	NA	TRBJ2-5	ASSPKPPGLAGGQETQY
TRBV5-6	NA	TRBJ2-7	ASSFRRSYEQY
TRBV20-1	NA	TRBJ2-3	SARRQGTQY